This T cell receptor (beta chain) derives from a study of graft-versus-host responses after intestinal transplantation. Study information: Anti-thymocyte globulin induction was given to all recipients, followed by tacrolimus and steroids for around three years.

A few counts support this clone. What it recognizes is unknown. The authors processed graft tissue to release intraepithelial and lamina propria lymphocytes. The germline CDR1 and CDR2 sequences are SGHVS and FQNEAQ. CDR3 length: 14 amino acids. V shed 0 bases, J shed 7 bases, and the junction held 5 bases outside the gene matches. Whole-study results and caveats: The recipient marrow held GvH clones, and some of them showed up first in ileum or blood.

TCRdb's copy holds only in-frame clones and misses some; the assay was immunoSEQ multiplex PCR. The data contain about 7,400 clones, about three quarters of them singletons. The specimen comprised ileum tissue, sampled about 32 weeks after intestinal transplantation. The clonotype comes from a human patient who received an intestinal transplant, so some T cells may come from the graft donor. The chain joins TRBV7-8 to TRBJ1-2; 7 bases are a match to TRBD1. CDR3 residues: CASSLARDRRGYTF. The CDR3 bases are TGTGCCAGCAGCTTAGCCCGGGACAGACGTGGCTACACCTTC.